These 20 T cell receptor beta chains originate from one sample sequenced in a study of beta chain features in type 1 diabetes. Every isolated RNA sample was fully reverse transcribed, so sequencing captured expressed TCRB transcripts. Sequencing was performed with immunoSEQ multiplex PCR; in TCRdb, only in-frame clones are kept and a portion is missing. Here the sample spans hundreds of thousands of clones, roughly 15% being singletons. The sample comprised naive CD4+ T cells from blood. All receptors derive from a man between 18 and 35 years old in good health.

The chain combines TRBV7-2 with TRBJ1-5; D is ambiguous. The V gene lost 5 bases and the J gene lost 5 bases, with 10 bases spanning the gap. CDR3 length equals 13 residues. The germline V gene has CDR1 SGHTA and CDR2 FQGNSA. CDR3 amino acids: CASSIVRDQPQHF. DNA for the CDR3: TGTGCCAGCAGCATTGTAAGGGATCAGCCCCAGCATTTT. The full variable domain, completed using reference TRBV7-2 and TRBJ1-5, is GAGVSQSPSNKVTEKGKDVELRCDPISGHTALYWYRQSLGQGLEFLIYFQGNSAPDKSGLPSDRFSAERTGGSVSTLTIQRTQQEDSAVYLCASSIVRDQPQHFGDGTRLSIL.

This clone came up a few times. The CDR3 DNA reads TGTGCCAGCAGTGAGTTTGTTAGCGGGGGAACGGAGACCCAGTACTTC. This translates into CASSEFVSGGTETQYF. This chain joins TRBV6-1 and TRBJ2-5, with 9 bases lining up with TRBD2. The CDR3 sequence is 16 residues long. Trimming at V came to 3 bases and at J to 5 bases, leaving 10 bases not matched to a gene. Germline loops: CDR1 MNHNS, CDR2 SASEGT.

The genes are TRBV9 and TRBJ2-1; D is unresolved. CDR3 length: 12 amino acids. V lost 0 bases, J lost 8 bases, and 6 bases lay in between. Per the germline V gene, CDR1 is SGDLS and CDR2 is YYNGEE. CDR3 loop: CASSVGGHEQFF. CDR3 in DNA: TGTGCCAGCAGCGTAGGAGGACATGAGCAGTTCTTC.

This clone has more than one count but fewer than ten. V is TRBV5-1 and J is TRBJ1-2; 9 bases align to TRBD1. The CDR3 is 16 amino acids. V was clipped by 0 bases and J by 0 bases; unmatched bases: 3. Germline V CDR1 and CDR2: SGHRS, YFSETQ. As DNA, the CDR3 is TGCGCCAGCAGCTTGGAAGGGACAGGGTCTAACTATGGCTACACCTTC. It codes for CASSLEGTGSNYGYTF.

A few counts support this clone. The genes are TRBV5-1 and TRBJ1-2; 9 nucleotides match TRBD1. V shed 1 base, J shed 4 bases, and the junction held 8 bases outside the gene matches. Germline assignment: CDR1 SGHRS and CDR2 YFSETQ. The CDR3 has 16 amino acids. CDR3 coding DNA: TGCGCCAGCAGCTTGAACGGCAACAGGGGGCCCTATGGCTACACCTTC. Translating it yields CASSLNGNRGPYGYTF.

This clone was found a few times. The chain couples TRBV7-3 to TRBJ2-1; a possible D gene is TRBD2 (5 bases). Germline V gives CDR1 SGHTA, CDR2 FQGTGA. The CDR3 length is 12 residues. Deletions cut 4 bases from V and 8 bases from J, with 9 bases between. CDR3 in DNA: TGTGCCAGCAGCTCTACTAGGGATGAGCAGTTCTTC. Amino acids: CASSSTRDEQFF.

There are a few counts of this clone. CDR3 residues: CAWRSRRGQPQHF. Here the CDR3 DNA reads TGTGCCTGGAGATCCCGCAGGGGTCAGCCCCAGCATTTT. The chain is built from TRBV30 and TRBJ1-5; D might be TRBD1 (6 bases). The V end lost 3 bases, the J end lost 6 bases, and 12 bases lay between the germline ends. Germline CDR1 and CDR2: GTSNPN and SVGIG (reference sequence). This CDR3 contains 13 residues.

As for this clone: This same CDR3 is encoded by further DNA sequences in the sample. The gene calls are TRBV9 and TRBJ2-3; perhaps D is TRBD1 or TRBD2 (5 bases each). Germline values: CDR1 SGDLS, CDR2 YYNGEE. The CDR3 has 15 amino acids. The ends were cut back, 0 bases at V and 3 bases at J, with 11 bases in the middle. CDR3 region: CASSVVWGPTDTQYF. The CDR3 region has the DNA TGTGCCAGCAGCGTAGTATGGGGACCTACAGATACGCAGTATTTT.

The CDR3 DNA is TGTGCCAGCAGCTTAGTTCGGACACCAAACACCGGGGAGCTGTTTTTT. Translated: CASSLVRTPNTGELFF. The chain combines TRBV7-2 with TRBJ2-2; D may be TRBD1 (5 bases). The V and J ends lost 1 base and 2 bases respectively, with 11 bases between them. Germline CDR1 SGHTA, CDR2 FQGNSA. The CDR3 loop spans 16 amino acids. The variable domain in full, with the rest retrieved from reference TRBV7-2 and TRBJ2-2, is GAGVSQSPSNKVTEKGKDVELRCDPISGHTALYWYRQSLGQGLEFLIYFQGNSAPDKSGLPSDRFSAERTGGSVSTLTIQRTQQEDSAVYLCASSLVRTPNTGELFFGEGSRLTVL.

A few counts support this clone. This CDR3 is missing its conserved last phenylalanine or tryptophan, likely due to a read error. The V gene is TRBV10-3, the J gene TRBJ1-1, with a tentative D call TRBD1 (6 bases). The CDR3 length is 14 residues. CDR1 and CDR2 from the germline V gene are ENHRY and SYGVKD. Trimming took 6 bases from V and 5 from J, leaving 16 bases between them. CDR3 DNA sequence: TGTGCCATCAGCCTACAGGGTTCGAGTACTGAAGCTTTCCTT. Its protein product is CAISLQGSSTEAFL.

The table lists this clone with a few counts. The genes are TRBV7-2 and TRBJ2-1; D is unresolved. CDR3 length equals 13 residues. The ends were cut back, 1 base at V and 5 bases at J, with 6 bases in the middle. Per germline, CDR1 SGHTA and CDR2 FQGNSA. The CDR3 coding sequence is TGTGCCAGCAGCTTAGACCGGGACAATGAGCAGTTCTTC. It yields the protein CASSLDRDNEQFF.

For the CDR3, the DNA is TGTGCCAGCTCACCCCCCCGACAGGGGATAACTGAAGCTTTCTTT. This encodes CASSPPRQGITEAFF. The rearrangement uses TRBV18 and TRBJ1-1; 8 nucleotides agree with TRBD1. The germline V gene has CDR1 KGHSH and CDR2 LQKENI. J gave up 5 bases and V 3 bases, and 8 bases lay outside the gene matches. The CDR3 runs to 15 residues.

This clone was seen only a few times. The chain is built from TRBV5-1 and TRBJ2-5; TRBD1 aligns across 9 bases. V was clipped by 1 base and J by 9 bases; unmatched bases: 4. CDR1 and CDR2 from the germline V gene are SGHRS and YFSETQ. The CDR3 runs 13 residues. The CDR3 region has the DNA TGCGCCAGCAGCTTGCCCGGGACAGGGCCCCAGTACTTC. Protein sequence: CASSLPGTGPQYF.

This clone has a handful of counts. The CDR3 DNA follows: TGCGCCAGCAGCCAGATGGTGGGACGGATGAACACTGAAGCTTTCTTT. Amino acid sequence: CASSQMVGRMNTEAFF. This chain uses TRBV4-3 with TRBJ1-1, with D perhaps TRBD1 (5 bases). Germline CDR1 is LGHNA and CDR2 is YSLEER. Deletions cut 3 bases from V and 0 bases from J, with 14 bases between. The CDR3 has 16 amino acids.

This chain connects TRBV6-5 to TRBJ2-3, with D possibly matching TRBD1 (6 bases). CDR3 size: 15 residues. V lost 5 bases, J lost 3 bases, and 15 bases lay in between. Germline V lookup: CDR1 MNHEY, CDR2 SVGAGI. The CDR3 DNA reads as TGTGCCAGCAGTGTAGACAGGCGGAGTACAGATACGCAGTATTTT. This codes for CASSVDRRSTDTQYF.

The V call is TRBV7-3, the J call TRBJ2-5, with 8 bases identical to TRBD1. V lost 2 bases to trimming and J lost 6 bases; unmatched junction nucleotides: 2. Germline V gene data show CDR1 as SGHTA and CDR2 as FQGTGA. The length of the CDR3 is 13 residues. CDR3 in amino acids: CASSLSGGKTQYF. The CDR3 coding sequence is TGTGCCAGCAGCTTATCAGGGGGCAAGACCCAGTACTTC. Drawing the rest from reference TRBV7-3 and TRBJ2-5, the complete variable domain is GAGVSQTPSNKVTEKGKYVELRCDPISGHTALYWYRQSLGQGPEFLIYFQGTGAADDSGLPNDRFFAVRPEGSVSTLKIQRTERGDSAVYLCASSLSGGKTQYFGPGTRLLVL.

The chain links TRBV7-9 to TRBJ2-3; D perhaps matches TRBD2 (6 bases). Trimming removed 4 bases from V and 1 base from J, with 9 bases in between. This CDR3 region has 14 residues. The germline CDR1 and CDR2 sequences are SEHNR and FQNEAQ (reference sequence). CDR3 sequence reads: CASSSLAGTDTQYF. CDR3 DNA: TGTGCCAGCAGCTCCTTAGCGGGCACAGATACGCAGTATTTT. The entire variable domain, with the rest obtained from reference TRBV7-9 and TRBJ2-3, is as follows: DTGVSQNPRHKITKRGQNVTFRCDPISEHNRLYWYRQTLGQGPEFLTYFQNEAQLEKSRLLSDRFSAERPKGSFSTLEIQRTEQGDSAMYLCASSSLAGTDTQYFGPGTRLTVL.

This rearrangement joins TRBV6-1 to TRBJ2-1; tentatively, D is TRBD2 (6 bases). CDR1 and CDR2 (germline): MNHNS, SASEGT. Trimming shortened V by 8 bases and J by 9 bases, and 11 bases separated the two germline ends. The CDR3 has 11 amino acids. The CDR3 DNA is TGTGCCAGCTGGAGGGCCCTTGAGCAGTTCTTC. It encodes CASWRALEQFF.

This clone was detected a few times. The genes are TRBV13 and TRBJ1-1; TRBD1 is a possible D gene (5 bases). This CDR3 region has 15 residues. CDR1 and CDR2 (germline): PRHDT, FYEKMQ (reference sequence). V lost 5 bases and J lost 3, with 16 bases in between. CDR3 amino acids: CASSPDRTGYTEAFF. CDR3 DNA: TGTGCCAGCAGCCCTGATCGTACAGGCTACACTGAAGCTTTCTTT.

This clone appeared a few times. DNA of the CDR3: TGTGCCAGCAGTTATGGTAACAGGGAACCCCTGGGAGCTTTCTTT. It specifies CASSYGNREPLGAFF. The V gene is TRBV5-6, the J gene TRBJ1-1; TRBD1 is a possible D gene (6 bases). This CDR3 has 15 amino acids. The ends were cut back, 5 bases at V and 10 bases at J, with 24 bases in the middle. The germline V gene has CDR1 SGHDT and CDR2 YYEEEE.